These T cell receptor beta chains were read from a single sample in a study of blood T cells in healthy people across ages. TCRdb re-analysed the 5' RACE reads in MiXCR, keeping a single row per CDR3 protein. The repertoire holds approximately 810,000 distinct CDR3 sequences, with more than 25% as singletons. The source material was blood. All receptors derive from a woman over 75 in good health. CDR3s include the opening cysteine and the closing phenylalanine or tryptophan. Each record gives: clone size, D gene, J gene, V gene, CDR3 DNA, CDR3 protein. The D gene is left open where the match is weak. The size entry is marked missing in some rows and otherwise reads once, few, many or a size class.

>.|TRBD2|TRBJ2-3|TRBV6-6
TGTGCCAGCAGGATAGCGGGGGGGCCAGATACGCAGTATTTT
CASRIAGGPDTQYF
>few|TRBD2|TRBJ2-1|TRBV18
TGTGCCAGCTCGCCAGGGACTAGCGAAAGTGAGCAGTTCTTC
CASSPGTSESEQFF
>many|.|TRBJ1-2|TRBV6-6
TGTGCCAGCAGCCTCAGCTGGGGGCGCAGCGGTGGCTACACCTTC
CASSLSWGRSGGYTF
>.|.|TRBJ1-4|TRBV30
TGTGCCTGGAGTCTTGTTGGAGCAACTAATGAAAAACTGTTTTTT
CAWSLVGATNEKLFF
>.|.|TRBJ1-6|TRBV12-3/TRBV12-4
TGTGCCAGCAGTTTAGAAGGCAGAGAGGGACCCCTCCACTTT
CASSLEGREGPLHF
>many|.|TRBJ1-2|TRBV12-3/TRBV12-4
TGTGCCAGCAGCTGGGGGGGGTCAAAGAACTATGGCTACACCTTC
CASSWGGSKNYGYTF
>many|.|TRBJ2-1|TRBV7-2
TGTGCCAGCAGCTTACGGGGGACATCCTACAATGAGCAGTTCTTC
CASSLRGTSYNEQFF
>.|TRBD1|TRBJ1-2|TRBV6-2/TRBV6-3
TGTGCCAGCAGTGACCCATGGGACAGGGGACCTTATGGCTACACCTTC
CASSDPWDRGPYGYTF
>.|.|TRBJ1-2|TRBV6-1
TGTGCCAGCAGCGAAGGTTTCGCAAGGAAGAACGGAGGCTACACCTTC
CASSEGFARKNGGYTF
>few|.|TRBJ2-1|TRBV18
TGTGCCAGCTCACCATCCAGGGGAATGAATGAGCAGTTCTTC
CASSPSRGMNEQFF
>.|.|TRBJ1-1|TRBV7-2
TGTGCCAGCAGCTTAGCATCCTCCCCGGGGGCTAACACTGAAGCTTTCTTT
CASSLASSPGANTEAFF
>many|TRBD2|TRBJ2-4|TRBV5-1
TGCGCCAGCAGCCCGGAAGGGAGGGACATTCAGTACTTC
CASSPEGRDIQYF
>few|.|TRBJ1-1|TRBV27
TGTGCCAGCAGGGGTTGGGGAGTTAACACTGAAGCTTTCTTT
CASRGWGVNTEAFF
>.|.|TRBJ2-3|TRBV12-3/TRBV12-4
TGTGCCAGCAGTCCTCAGCGGGTGAGAGCAGATACGCAGTATTTT
CASSPQRVRADTQYF
>.|.|TRBJ2-7|TRBV18
TGTGCCAGCTCACCACCGTGGGCAGGGCAGAACTCTTACGAGCAGTACTTC
CASSPPWAGQNSYEQYF
>many|TRBD2|TRBJ2-5|TRBV7-9
TGTGCCAGCAGCCCCTCGACTAGCGGGGGGATGTGGGAGACCCAGTACTTC
CASSPSTSGGMWETQYF
>many|.|TRBJ2-7|TRBV5-1
TGCGCCAGCAGCTTGGCAGGGAGCCCCTACGAGCAGTACTTC
CASSLAGSPYEQYF
>.|.|TRBJ2-6|TRBV6-5
TGTGCCAGCAGTTACTCGAGCAACGGAACCGAACGCGGCTGGGGCCAACGTCCTGACTTC
CASSYSSNGTERGWGQRPDF
>many|.|TRBJ2-7|TRBV4-3
TGCGCCAGCAGCCAGGGACCTTACGGCTACGAGCAGTACTTC
CASSQGPYGYEQYF
>once|.|TRBJ1-1|TRBV4-1
TGCGCCCGCAGCCAAGGTCTTCTTCGTCGCGAACAGGTGAACACTGAAGCTTTCTTT
CARSQGLLRREQVNTEAFF
>many|TRBD2|TRBJ2-7|TRBV7-2
TGTGCCAGCAGCCAACCTCGCGGGGGGCAGTACGAGCAGTACTTC
CASSQPRGGQYEQYF
>.|.|TRBJ1-4|TRBV5-1
TGCGCCAGCAGCCCTACCGGGACGCTCAATAAACTGTTTTTT
CASSPTGTLNKLFF
>few|.|TRBJ2-7|TRBV12-3/TRBV12-4
TGTGCCAGCAGCCCTCCACAGCGGAGCTCCTACAATGAGCAGTACTTC
CASSPPQRSSYNEQYF
>.|.|TRBJ2-2|TRBV12-3/TRBV12-4
TGTGCCAGCAGAACTAGCTTTTTAACCGGGGAGCTGTTTTTT
CASRTSFLTGELFF
>few|TRBD1|TRBJ2-5|TRBV7-2
TGTGCCAGCAGTTCTTGGGGACAGGGGTTTTTGTACTTC
CASSSWGQGFLYF
>.|.|TRBJ2-7|TRBV12-3/TRBV12-4
TGTGCCAGCAGTTTGGGGAAGGGTCTCTCAATAGGGTACGAGCAGTACTTC
CASSLGKGLSIGYEQYF
>many|TRBD2|TRBJ2-5|TRBV7-2
TGTGCCAGCAGCTTCGGTAGCGGGGGACTGGAGACCCAGTACTTC
CASSFGSGGLETQYF
>.|.|TRBJ1-6|TRBV6-5
TGTGCCAGCAGTTACTCGAACAGGGAACGGACACCCCTCCACTTT
CASSYSNRERTPLHF
>.|.|TRBJ1-6|TRBV30
TGTGCCTGGACTACGACAGTGCTTAATTCACCCCTCCACTTT
CAWTTTVLNSPLHF
>many|.|TRBJ1-2|TRBV12-3/TRBV12-4
TGTGCCAGCAGTGAAGTCCCAACCTTTAACTATGGCTACACCTTC
CASSEVPTFNYGYTF
>.|.|TRBJ2-5|TRBV3-1
TGTGCCAGCAGCCAAACACCAGGGGGGCTCCGAGAGACCCAGTACTTC
CASSQTPGGLRETQYF
>few|TRBD2|TRBJ2-3|TRBV4-2
TGTGCCAGCAGCCAAGGGACCTTCAGCGGGGCCTCCACAGATGCGCAGTATTTT
CASSQGTFSGASTDAQYF
>many|TRBD2|TRBJ2-5|TRBV6-1
TGTGCCAGCACCCAAAATTGGCTAGCGGGGGGGCAGGAAGAGACCCAGTACTTC
CASTQNWLAGGQEETQYF
>.|.|TRBJ1-2|TRBV12-3/TRBV12-4
TGTGCCAGCAGTCTAGGCCCACCGGGGGACTACACCTTC
CASSLGPPGDYTF
>many|TRBD1|TRBJ1-2|TRBV5-1
TGCGCCAGCAGCTTCGACAGGGCGGGAAGTGGCTACACCTTC
CASSFDRAGSGYTF
>many|TRBD2|TRBJ2-1|TRBV6-5
TGTGCCAGCAGTTTCGGCCCCGGACTAGCGCTTAACAATGAGCAGTTCTTC
CASSFGPGLALNNEQFF
>many|TRBD2|TRBJ2-3|TRBV7-2
TGTGCCAGCAGCCGTAGCGGGGGGCCACCAGATACGCAGTATTTT
CASSRSGGPPDTQYF
>.|.|TRBJ2-5|TRBV28
TGTGACAGCAGTAGGGAGACCCAGTACTTC
CDSSRETQYF
>few|.|TRBJ2-5|TRBV6-5
TGTGCCAGCAGTCCCGGGACGAGGACGTGGGAGACCCAGTACTTC
CASSPGTRTWETQYF
>.|TRBD1|TRBJ1-4|TRBV2
TGTGCCAGCAACCGACAGGGGCAGGTTAATGAAAAACTGTTTTTT
CASNRQGQVNEKLFF